Included here is one TCR beta chain sequence, with context. The germline V gene has CDR1 KGHSH and CDR2 LQKENI. Trimming removed 0 bases at V and 9 bases at J, with 11 bases between. This CDR3 contains 13 residues. Authors' data handling: Amplification of reference gene primers provided the estimated nucleated cell counts. The method was immunoSEQ multiplex PCR; TCRdb's version includes in-frame clones alone and lacks a portion of them. V and J calls and clone size are those listed in that table; D and trimming were worked out from the DNA. The sample shows under 300,000 clones, 83% of them seen only once. The sample is drawn from a study of blood T cell repertoires in COVID-19. The wider study: Whether acute or convalescent, the COVID-19 samples came from the United States, Italy and Spain. The analysed material was cDNA or gDNA that came from T cells, B-cell-depleted T cells, or PBMCs.

V and J are TRBV18 and TRBJ1-1, with D possibly matching TRBD1 (5 bases). The receptor's source is a woman in her forties or fifties who had recovered from COVID-19. What was sequenced was peripheral blood. The CDR3 region has the DNA TGTGCCAGCTCACCACCCGGTCAGGGCCAAGCTTTCTTT. Protein: CASSPPGQGQAFF. The full variable domain, completed using reference TRBV18 and TRBJ1-1, is NAGVMQNPRHLVRRRGQEARLRCSPMKGHSHVYWYRQLPEEGLKFMVYLQKENIIDESGMPKERFSAEFPKEGPSILRIQQVVRGDSAAYFCASSPPGQGQAFFGQGTRLTVV.